This entry concerns a single TCR beta chain. In its sample, this clone was seen a few times. Its target antigen remains unknown. Within one base of it there is no much larger clone, and no base qualities were kept. The data are from a study of blood T cell repertoires in COVID-19 (dated by TCRdb to 2018 to 2020). For context, the study as a whole: Samples covering the acute and convalescent phases of COVID-19 were provided by collaborators in the United States, Italy and Spain. The repertoires were released in a freely available public database meant as a resource for research on the immune response to SARS-CoV-2. Nearly every sample came with metadata listing a de-identified subject ID, COVID-19 status, age in years and sex. The dataset comprised deeply sampled blood TCRbeta repertoires from subjects exposed to, actively infected with, or recovered from COVID-19. The material from the prospective study consisted of cDNA or gDNA derived from T cells, B-cell-depleted T cells, or PBMCs. The samples were drawn from two sources: the first 160 participants of the ongoing ImmuneRACE study, and over 1,000 subjects contributed by 6 global collaborators. HLA class I and class II types, where available, came from metadata supplied by the sample provider rather than from assay-based typing.

TCRbeta CDR3 regions were amplified from genomic DNA by means of the immunoSEQ Assay, a bias-controlled multiplex PCR. Processing in the source paper ran as follows. Nucleated cell counts per sample were estimated from amplification of reference gene primers within the assay. To quantify the absolute abundance of each unique TCRbeta CDR3 rearrangement, sequence reads were collapsed and filtered. For each sample, productive Simpson clonality was calculated as the square root of Simpson's diversity index across productive rearrangements. TCRdb limited this immuneACCESS table to in-frame rearrangements with V and J called. A share of clones is missing; checked studies link under half to unresolved V genes, and the rest is unexplained. V, J and clone size reflect that table, while D and trimming were determined from the DNA. In this sample the table shows about 75,000 clones, about 79% of which occur a single time. Around 22% of the sample lies in the top ten.

General findings and caveats noted by the study authors: How much clinical and demographic metadata was included differed by source and by participant, and the metadata was provided uncurated.

V is reduced by 1 base and J by 0 bases, leaving a spacing of 12 bases between them. Taken from the germline V gene, the CDR1 and CDR2 loops are SQVTM and ANQGSEA. Inclusive of the bounding cysteine and phenylalanine, the CDR3 is 15 residues long. Only the CDR3 region is kept as DNA, spanning 45 bases read in frame from base 1. Each collaborating institution followed its own protocols to collect whole blood in K2EDTA tubes. For TCRbeta analysis, collaborators shipped samples in one of three forms: frozen whole blood, isolated PBMCs, or DNA extracted from either of those sample types. The V gene is TRBV29-1 and the J gene is TRBJ1-2, with the D gene uncertain. Sample: peripheral blood. This sequence originates from a woman between 50 and 59 years old with acute or convalescent COVID-19. The CDR3 sequence is CSVEVWARANYGYTF. The sequenced DNA: TGCAGCGTTGAAGTCTGGGCCCGCGCTAACTATGGCTACACCTTC. Beyond the CDR3, the reference TRBV29-1 and TRBJ1-2 genes provide the residues; the full variable domain reads: SAVISQKPSRDICQRGTSLTIQCQVDSQVTMMFWYRQQPGQSLTLIATANQGSEATYESGFVIDKFPISRPNLTFSTLTVSNMSPEDSSIYLCSVEVWARANYGYTFGSGTRLTVV.